These T cell receptor beta chains were read from a single sample in a study of regulatory T cells in long-lasting Graves disease. TCRdb ran MiXCR on the multiplex PCR reads and lists one entry per CDR3 protein. The table shows around 340,000 distinct CDR3 sequences, with about 20% occurring only once. Source: peripheral blood mononuclear cells (PBMCs), taken when the disease was refractory, from a patient treated with antithyroid drugs. The receptors shown here come from a female donor with Graves disease. Each CDR3 is given without its conserved first and last residue. A D gene is named only where the DNA matches it firmly.

CDR3 protein	D gene	V gene	J gene
ASSQAGDRGGTEAF	TRBD1	TRBV4-1	TRBJ1-1
ASSTYRATGRNYGYT	NA	TRBV12-3/TRBV12-4	TRBJ1-2
ASGRDRRETQY	TRBD1	TRBV5-6	TRBJ2-5
ASSLQTSGAYNEQF	TRBD2	TRBV11-3	TRBJ2-1
ASSYRGQAF	TRBD1	TRBV7-9	TRBJ1-1
ASPPPGRPTQETQY	NA	TRBV28	TRBJ2-5
ASRAGTANTEAF	TRBD1	TRBV19	TRBJ1-1
ASRRTGPSGELF	TRBD1	TRBV3-1	TRBJ2-2
ASSVPSGGRETQY	NA	TRBV5-4	TRBJ2-5
ASSLAPRYLTSGRRLGEQF	TRBD2	TRBV12-3/TRBV12-4	TRBJ2-1
SARDEFSNQPQH	NA	TRBV20-1	TRBJ1-5
ASSFPPLSGGYEQY	TRBD2	TRBV7-9	TRBJ2-7
ASTSPRDRTYEQY	TRBD1	TRBV28	TRBJ2-7
ASLEGLTGELF	NA	TRBV12-3/TRBV12-4	TRBJ2-2
ASSEGFFVRTDTQY	NA	TRBV6-1	TRBJ2-3
ASSWDRTNQPQH	TRBD1	TRBV11-2	TRBJ1-5
ASSLPELGGGTYEQY	TRBD2	TRBV28	TRBJ2-7
ASSQGSVGPYEQY	NA	TRBV4-2	TRBJ2-7
SAEYGNTIY	NA	TRBV20-1	TRBJ1-3
ASSSGGPGNTIY	NA	TRBV6-2/TRBV6-3	TRBJ1-3
ASSFQGREEAF	NA	TRBV5-1	TRBJ1-1
ASSPKGPQTKSYEQY	NA	TRBV7-9	TRBJ2-7
ASSYFHRATEAF	NA	TRBV6-5	TRBJ1-1
ASSNRYSNQPQH	NA	TRBV2	TRBJ1-5
ASSYQGGPLH	NA	TRBV7-2	TRBJ1-6
ASSPEGSTYEQY	NA	TRBV5-1	TRBJ2-7